The 16 T cell receptor beta chains presented below share a single source sample, sequenced in a study of T cell changes during pregnancy in multiple sclerosis. The method was immunoSEQ multiplex PCR; TCRdb's version includes in-frame clones alone and lacks a portion of them. In the table there are some 59,000 clones, roughly 93% of which are singletons. This specimen consisted of peripheral blood, obtained in the second trimester of pregnancy. These receptors all stem from a female donor with multiple sclerosis, enrolled in a pregnancy study.

The genes are TRBV27 and TRBJ2-7; D remains unclear. From germline, CDR1 is MNHEY and CDR2 SMNVEV (reference sequence). This CDR3 region has 15 residues. Trimming removed 6 bases at V and 2 bases at J, with 17 bases between. CDR3 loop: CASSNILTVTYEQYF. The DNA of the CDR3 is TGTGCCAGCAGCAATATTCTAACAGTAACCTACGAGCAGTACTTC.

The chain joins TRBV6-5 to TRBJ1-5; D may be TRBD1 (5 bases). V lost 7 bases to trimming and J lost 6 bases, with 16 bases between them. The CDR3 has 14 amino acids. Germline CDR1 reads MNHEY; CDR2 reads SVGAGI. CDR3 coding DNA: TGTGCCAGCACGACGGTGCAGGGCAGTCAGCCCCAGCATTTT. Translating gives CASTTVQGSQPQHF.

This sequence joins TRBV5-4 and TRBJ1-1; 8 positions match TRBD1. From germline, CDR1 is SGHNT and CDR2 YYREEE (reference sequence). V shed 5 bases, J shed 0 bases, and the junction held 3 bases outside the gene matches. CDR3 size: 14 residues. The CDR3 bases are TGTGCCAGCAGGCCGGACAGGGTGAACACTGAAGCTTTCTTT. Translating gives CASRPDRVNTEAFF.

The rearrangement joins TRBV6-1 to TRBJ2-7; D is perhaps TRBD1 (6 bases). Germline loops: CDR1 MNHNS, CDR2 SASEGT. CDR3 length: 13 residues. Trimming stripped 4 bases from V and 3 bases from J, with 10 bases between. CDR3 in DNA: TGTGCCAGCAGTGCGAGACAGGACTACGAGCAGTACTTC. It encodes CASSARQDYEQYF.

CDR3 bases: TGTGCCAGCGGACAGCTCATGAACACTGAAGCTTTCTTT. Translation: CASGQLMNTEAFF. V is TRBV5-6 and J is TRBJ1-1; a possible D gene is TRBD1 (6 bases). Germline loops: CDR1 SGHDT, CDR2 YYEEEE. The CDR3 spans 13 residues. Trimming left V 7 bases short and J 0 bases short, with 10 bases between.

V usage is TRBV6-1 and J usage is TRBJ1-3, with a possible D match to TRBD1 (5 bases). CDR1 and CDR2 from the germline V gene are MNHNS and SASEGT. The CDR3 has 14 amino acids. V was clipped by 6 bases and J by 3 bases, with 12 bases between them. CDR3 DNA sequence: TGTGCCAGCAGCTCAGGGTGGGTTGGAAACACCATATATTTT. Amino acid sequence: CASSSGWVGNTIYF.

Only one count was recorded for this clone. This chain links TRBV7-9 with TRBJ1-1; D uncertain. The CDR3 sequence is 13 residues long. Between the trimmed V and J ends, which lost 7 bases and 6 bases, there was a span of 15 bases. CDR1 is SEHNR, CDR2 FQNEAQ, per germline (reference sequence). The CDR3 sequence is CASTWEAGAEAFF. The CDR3 nucleotides are TGTGCCAGCACCTGGGAGGCCGGCGCTGAAGCTTTCTTT.

The chain joins TRBV5-4 to TRBJ2-7; perhaps TRBD1 as D (6 bases). Germline V gene lookup returns CDR1 SGHNT and CDR2 YYREEE (reference sequence). V lost 4 bases to trimming and J lost 2 bases, with 10 bases between them. The CDR3 totals 13 residues. The CDR3, as DNA: TGTGCCAGCAGCCCGGGACAAACCTACGAGCAGTACTTC. Translated, it gives CASSPGQTYEQYF. Full variable domain (remainder filled in from reference TRBV5-4 and TRBJ2-7): ETGVTQSPTHLIKTRGQQVTLRCSSQSGHNTVSWYQQALGQGPQFIFQYYREEENGRGNFPPRFSGLQFPNYSSELNVNALELDDSALYLCASSPGQTYEQYFGPGTRLTVT.

The J gene is TRBJ1-6, the V gene TRBV27, with 8 bases aligning to TRBD1. Germline CDR1 is MNHEY and CDR2 is SMNVEV (reference sequence). With V trimmed by 5 bases and J by 10 bases, 13 bases remained unmatched. The CDR3 is 16 residues long. The CDR3 here is CASSAHWTGSRSPLHF. CDR3 coding DNA: TGTGCCAGCAGTGCTCACTGGACAGGGTCTCGCTCACCCCTCCACTTT.

The genes are TRBV7-9 and TRBJ1-2, with D possibly TRBD1 on 5 matching bases. V gave up 6 bases and J gave up 1 base, with 6 bases separating them. CDR1 is SEHNR and CDR2 is FQNEAQ in the germline V gene (reference sequence). The length of the CDR3 is 12 residues. In nucleotides, the CDR3 is TGTGCCAGCAGTGACAGTAACTATGGCTACACCTTC. This gives the protein CASSDSNYGYTF.

The J gene is TRBJ1-2, the V gene TRBV6-4, with TRBD1 matching over 10 bases. The CDR3 contains 15 residues. Germline values: CDR1 MRHNA, CDR2 SNTAGT. Trimming cost V 5 bases and J 8 bases; bases outside gene matches: 11. The CDR3 reads CASSLRQGASGGYTF. The CDR3 nucleotides are TGTGCCAGCAGTCTTCGACAGGGGGCAAGTGGAGGCTACACCTTC.

The chain joins TRBV13 to TRBJ1-1; TRBD1 matches at 10 bases. After removal of 5 bases from V and 4 bases from J, the junction contained 13 bases not matched to a gene. Germline lookup yields CDR1 PRHDT and CDR2 FYEKMQ (reference sequence). This CDR3 has 17 amino acids. CDR3 coding DNA: TGTGCCAGCAGCGGGTCCCGGGACAGGGGCTGGGGCACTGAAGCTTTCTTT. This encodes CASSGSRDRGWGTEAFF.

This clone has a single count. The chain couples TRBV7-6 to TRBJ1-1, with a tentative D call TRBD1 (6 bases). V lost 2 bases, J lost 3 bases, and 7 bases lay in between. The CDR3 totals 13 residues. Germline CDR1 is SGHVS and CDR2 is FNYEAQ. The chain's CDR3 is CASSLQGHTEAFF. The CDR3 DNA sequence: TGTGCCAGCAGCTTACAGGGGCACACTGAAGCTTTCTTT.

The V call is TRBV28, the J call TRBJ2-7; 7 bases match TRBD1. This CDR3 is built from 15 residues. V was clipped by 7 bases and J by 0 bases; unmatched bases: 9. Germline V lookup: CDR1 MDHEN, CDR2 SYDVKM. Written as DNA, the CDR3 is TGTGCCAGCACCGCGGACAGGTCCCTCTCCTACGAGCAGTACTTC. Amino acid sequence: CASTADRSLSYEQYF.

The V and J genes are TRBV7-2 and TRBJ2-7; no definite D call. CDR3 size: 12 residues. Trimming shortened V by 5 bases and J by 1 base, and 6 bases separated the two germline ends. Looked up from germline, CDR1 is SGHTA and CDR2 is FQGNSA. CDR3 coding DNA: TGTGCCAGCAGCCAGTCGTCCTACGAGCAGTACTTC. Its protein product is CASSQSSYEQYF.

The genes are TRBV6-1 and TRBJ2-7; tentative D call: TRBD1 (6 bases). The CDR3 is made up of 15 amino acids. Germline V gene lookup returns CDR1 MNHNS and CDR2 SASEGT. With 6 bases removed from V and 5 bases from J, the gap between germline ends came to 20 bases. The CDR3 nucleotides read TGTGCCAGCAGCCGAATCTATCCGGGACAAGACGAGCAGTACTTC. It specifies CASSRIYPGQDEQYF.